This T cell receptor (beta chain) was captured in a study of cytomegalovirus exposure and HLA in healthy donors. The study ran its PCR with 60 Vbeta and 13 Jbeta primers. TCRdb keeps only in-frame clones here, not all; method: immunoSEQ multiplex PCR. The sample yields about 71,000 clones, 70% seen once. V gave up 0 bases and J gave up 3 bases; unmatched junction bases: 2. Per the germline V gene, CDR1 is SGHAT and CDR2 is FQNNGV. CDR3 length equals 16 residues. This chain uses TRBV11-2 with TRBJ1-6; 7 bases match TRBD1. This receptor was obtained from a woman aged 50 to 65 in good health and CMV-seropositive. Sequences were obtained from PBMCs. The CDR3, as DNA: TGTGCCAGCAGCTTAGAGGGACAGAACTATAATTCACCCCTCCACTTT. It specifies CASSLEGQNYNSPLHF.